This T cell receptor (beta chain) was identified during a study of PD-L1 blockade in urothelial cancer. Study details: About 90% of the roughly 30 patients were men who had bladder-origin urothelial cancer.

Points from the study as a whole: More expansion of tumor-associated blood clones, seen at 3 weeks, marked durable-benefit patients.

This CDR3 has 15 residues. CDR1 is SGHTA and CDR2 is FQGNSA in the germline V gene. Trimming at V came to 5 bases and at J to 4 bases, leaving 9 bases not matched to a gene. In the case of this clone: Its specificity is not known.

Generated by immunoSEQ multiplex PCR, the TCRdb table keeps only in-frame clones and is missing some. The profile covers under 55,000 clones, with roughly four fifths appearing a single time and less than 15% taken by the ten largest. Indicated time point: peripheral blood 6 weeks after treatment start. The chain uses TRBV7-2 and TRBJ1-1; 8 nucleotides line up with TRBD1. The clonotype was recovered from a man aged 55 to 70 with urothelial cancer. Sequences were derived from PBMCs, sampled around atezolizumab (anti-PD-L1) treatment. The CDR3 spells CASSTRTGKSTEAFF. CDR3 bases: TGTGCCAGCAGCACTCGGACAGGGAAGAGCACTGAAGCTTTCTTT.